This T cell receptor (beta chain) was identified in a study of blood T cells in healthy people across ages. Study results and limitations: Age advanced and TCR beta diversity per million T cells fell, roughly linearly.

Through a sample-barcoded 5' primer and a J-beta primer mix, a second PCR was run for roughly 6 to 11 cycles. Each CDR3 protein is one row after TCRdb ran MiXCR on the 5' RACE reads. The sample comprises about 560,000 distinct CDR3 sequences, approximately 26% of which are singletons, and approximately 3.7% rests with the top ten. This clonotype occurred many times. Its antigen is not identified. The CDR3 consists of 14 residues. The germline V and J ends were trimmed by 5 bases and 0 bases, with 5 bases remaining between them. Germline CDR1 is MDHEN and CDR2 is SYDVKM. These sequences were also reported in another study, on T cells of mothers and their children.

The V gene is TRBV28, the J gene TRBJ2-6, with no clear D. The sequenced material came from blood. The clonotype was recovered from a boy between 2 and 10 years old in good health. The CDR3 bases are TGTGCCAGCAGTCGCCCCTCTGGGGCCAACGTCCTGACTTTC. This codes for CASSRPSGANVLTF.